This TCR beta chain was recovered during a study of shared clonotypes between healthy human individuals. CDR1 MNHNS and CDR2 SASEGT come from the germline V gene. CDR3 length equals 13 residues. Trimming took off 8 bases at V and 9 bases at J, with 17 bases between the two ends. The donors, healthy adults who were HIV-negative, had experienced no recent acute infections or vaccinations. The protocol was immunoSEQ multiplex PCR, while the TCRdb copy is restricted to in-frame clones and leaves out a portion. The sample yields 2,500,000 or so clones, roughly 92% seen once. The sequencing sample was made of naive CD4+ T cells from PBMCs. Stated subset: CD45RA+ positively selected. The sequence derives from a man younger than 30 in good health. Some clones in this sample may be carry-over from other donors' samples. This rearrangement joins TRBV6-1 to TRBJ2-1; D tentatively reads TRBD1 or TRBD2 (5 bases each). CDR3 DNA sequence: TGTGCCAGCGGGACCCACATCGATCTTGAGCAGTTCTTC. Translating gives CASGTHIDLEQFF.